The following is a TCR beta chain sequence with its context. The data belong to a study of blood T cell repertoires in COVID-19. The wider study: The United States, Italy and Spain provided the acute and convalescent COVID-19 samples. T cells, B-cell-depleted T cells, or PBMCs supplied cDNA or gDNA.

As processed by the authors: Estimation of nucleated cell counts relied on the amplification of reference gene primers. The assay was immunoSEQ multiplex PCR, and TCRdb's table has in-frame clones only and misses some. The V and J calls and the clone size are those of that table, but D and trimming were determined from the DNA. Of some 96,000 clones listed, approximately 80% are singletons. Material for sequencing was peripheral blood. The TCR originated in a man between 70 and 80 years old with active or convalescent COVID-19.

The CDR3 DNA sequence: TGCGCCAGCAGCTCGACAGGGAACTATGGCTACACCTTC. Translating gives CASSSTGNYGYTF. V is TRBV5-1 and J is TRBJ1-2; TRBD1 matches 7 bases. The CDR3 consists of 13 residues. In germline, CDR1 is SGHRS, CDR2 YFSETQ. Losses at the gene ends were 3 bases for V and 2 bases for J; bases not matched to a gene: 1.